This T cell receptor beta chain was found in a study of T-cell memory formation after mild COVID-19. Study context: Across donors, TCR clusters were largely donor specific. Study-wide results and limits: The study found balanced CD4/CD8 in clones contracting day 15 to 85 and a CD4+ lean in later expanders.

TCRdb recomputed calls from the 5' RACE reads with MiXCR, one row per CDR3 protein. Altogether 250,000 to 400,000 distinct CDR3 sequences are present, approximately 14% being singletons, with the ten largest covering 21%. This clonotype was picked up a small number of times. Its specificity is unknown. The sequenced sample consisted of PBMCs or a T cell subset sorted from them (not recorded which). The receptor was derived from a man between 18 and 35 years old who had mild COVID-19 (a few samples of this study predate the infection). Cell type and time point are not known.

The CDR3 spells CASKPGDHTDTQYF. DNA of the CDR3: TGTGCCAGCAAACCGGGGGACCACACAGATACGCAGTATTTT. The V and J genes are TRBV12-3 or TRBV12-4 and TRBJ2-3, with a tentative D call TRBD2 (6 bases). Trimming removed 7 bases from V and 2 bases from J, with 13 bases in between. The CDR3 is made up of 14 amino acids.